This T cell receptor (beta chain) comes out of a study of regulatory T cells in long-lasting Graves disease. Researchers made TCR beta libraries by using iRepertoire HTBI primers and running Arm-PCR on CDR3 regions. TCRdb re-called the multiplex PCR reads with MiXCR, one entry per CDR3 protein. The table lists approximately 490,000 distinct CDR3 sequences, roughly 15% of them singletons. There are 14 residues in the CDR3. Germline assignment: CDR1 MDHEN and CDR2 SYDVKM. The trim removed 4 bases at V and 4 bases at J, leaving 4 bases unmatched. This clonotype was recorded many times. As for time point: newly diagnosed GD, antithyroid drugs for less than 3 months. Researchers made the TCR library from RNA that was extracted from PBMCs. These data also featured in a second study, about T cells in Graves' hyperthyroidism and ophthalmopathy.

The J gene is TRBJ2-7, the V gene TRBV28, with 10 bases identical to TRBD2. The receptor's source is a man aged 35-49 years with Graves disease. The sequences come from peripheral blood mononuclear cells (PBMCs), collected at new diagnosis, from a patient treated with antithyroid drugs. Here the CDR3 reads CASSSTSGLYEQYF. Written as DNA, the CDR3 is TGTGCCAGCAGTTCGACTAGCGGGCTATACGAGCAGTACTTC. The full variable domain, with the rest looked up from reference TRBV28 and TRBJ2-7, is DVKVTQSSRYLVKRTGEKVFLECVQDMDHENMFWYRQDPGLGLRLIYFSYDVKMKEKGDIPEGYSVSREKKERFSLILESASTNQTSMYLCASSSTSGLYEQYFGPGTRLTVT.